This T cell receptor beta chain derives from a study of cytomegalovirus exposure and HLA in healthy donors. When sampled, the donors appeared nominally healthy, though they likely had unrecorded immune exposures. About this clone: Its antigen is not known.

With 60 Vbeta and 13 Jbeta primers, the PCR was carried out. Profiling relied on immunoSEQ multiplex PCR, and the TCRdb table lists in-frame clones only, not all of them. The sample consists of about 160,000 clones, 70% to 80% of them appearing once. Germline loops: CDR1 MGHDK, CDR2 SYGVNS. There are 16 residues in the CDR3. The V gene end was trimmed by 3 bases and the J gene end by 7 bases; junction bases not matched to a gene: 14. Study conclusions and caveats: Common viral pathogens seemed, in a later analysis, to connect with several of the most significant clusters. Altogether, 160 or so TCR beta chains were recorded as cytomegalovirus-associated.

The chain combines TRBV25-1 with TRBJ2-7; 8 bases agree with TRBD2. The TCR sequence derives from a young man in good health and CMV-seropositive. Sequencing input: PBMCs. The CDR3 protein is CASSDTSRGGPLEQYF. The DNA for the CDR3 is TGTGCCAGCAGTGACACGTCTCGGGGGGGCCCTTTGGAGCAGTACTTC.